These 25 T cell receptor beta chains came from one sample sequenced in a study of T cell changes during pregnancy in multiple sclerosis. Sequencing used immunoSEQ multiplex PCR; TCRdb keeps in-frame clones, though not all of them. The sample records 30,000 to 45,000 clones, about 92% being singletons. Sequences were derived from CD4+ T cells from peripheral blood mononuclear cells, sampled after pregnancy. Every receptor here comes from a female donor with multiple sclerosis, enrolled in a pregnancy study.

This chain uses TRBV7-9 with TRBJ2-7, with D tentatively TRBD1 (5 bases). CDR1 and CDR2 from the germline V gene are SEHNR and FQNEAQ (reference sequence). The length of the CDR3 is 16 residues. The ends were cut back, 6 bases at V and 2 bases at J, with 20 bases in the middle. CDR3: CASSLSLVGHTYEQYF. The CDR3 DNA reads TGTGCCAGCAGTTTATCCCTGGTAGGACACACCTACGAGCAGTACTTC.

The rearrangement uses TRBV9 and TRBJ2-1; 10 positions agree with TRBD2. The CDR3 has 15 residues. Germline V lookup: CDR1 SGDLS, CDR2 YYNGEE. Losses at the gene ends were 3 bases for V and 4 bases for J; bases not matched to a gene: 4. CDR3 DNA: TGTGCCAGCAGCGCTTTAGCGGGAGGATACAATGAGCAGTTCTTC. It codes for CASSALAGGYNEQFF.

This rearrangement joins TRBV19 to TRBJ2-7, with 8 bases that match TRBD2. CDR1 LNHDA and CDR2 SQIVND come from the germline V gene (reference sequence). The V gene end was trimmed by 9 bases and the J gene end by 3 bases; junction bases not matched to a gene: 7. The CDR3 covers 13 residues. The CDR3 here is CASASGGFYEQYF. The CDR3 DNA reads TGTGCCAGCGCTTCGGGAGGGTTCTACGAGCAGTACTTC.

This chain uses TRBV27 with TRBJ2-4; TRBD1 matches 10 bases. The CDR3 runs 14 residues. Germline V gene lookup returns CDR1 MNHEY and CDR2 SMNVEV (reference sequence). V lost 4 bases to trimming and J lost 6 bases; unmatched junction nucleotides: 3. CDR3 region: CASSSRDRGNIQYF. Here the CDR3 DNA reads TGTGCCAGCAGTTCCCGGGACAGGGGAAACATTCAGTACTTC.

This sequence joins TRBV29-1 and TRBJ2-2; 8 nucleotides agree with TRBD1. The CDR3 covers 13 residues. With V trimmed by 6 bases and J by 2 bases, 2 bases remained unmatched. Germline CDR1 is SQVTM and CDR2 is ANQGSEA. The chain's CDR3 is CSVGTGNTGELFF. CDR3 sequence (DNA): TGCAGCGTGGGGACAGGAAACACCGGGGAGCTGTTTTTT.

The chain employs TRBV5-5 and TRBJ2-1; no clear D. The CDR3 is 15 residues long. V shed 7 bases and J shed 0 bases, with 14 bases lying between them. Germline values: CDR1 SGHKS, CDR2 YYEKEE (reference sequence). The CDR3 loop reads CASGLGGVSYNEQFF. In DNA form, the CDR3 reads TGTGCCAGCGGGTTGGGCGGAGTCTCCTACAATGAGCAGTTCTTC.

The CDR3 DNA reads TGTGCCAGCAGCTTATATGGCGGGACTAGTACCAATGAGCAGTTCTTC. It translates to CASSLYGGTSTNEQFF. The genes are TRBV7-8 and TRBJ2-1; 8 bases agree with TRBD2. This CDR3 contains 16 residues. The germline V gene has CDR1 SGHVS and CDR2 FQNEAQ. V lost 2 bases and J lost 6; bases outside the gene matches: 9.

The chain uses TRBV30 and TRBJ2-3; D not certain. Trimming removed 0 bases at V and 1 base at J, with 5 bases between. The CDR3 is 13 residues long. Per germline, CDR1 GTSNPN and CDR2 SVGIG (reference sequence). The CDR3 DNA sequence: TGTGCCTGGAGTGTCCAGGGCACAGATACGCAGTATTTT. Residues: CAWSVQGTDTQYF.

The rearrangement links TRBV10-2 to TRBJ1-1; 8 bases map to TRBD1. The trim removed 4 bases at V and 4 bases at J, leaving 5 bases unmatched. CDR3 size: 14 residues. The germline CDR1 and CDR2 sequences are WSHSY and SAAADI. The CDR3 sequence is CASSVWTGTTEAFF. The CDR3 DNA reads as TGCGCCAGCAGTGTGTGGACAGGGACCACTGAAGCTTTCTTT.

The CDR3 DNA reads TGTGCCAGCAGCTTGGTTCGAGGGCGGCAAGAGACCCAGTACTTC. Translating it yields CASSLVRGRQETQYF. This chain joins TRBV5-4 and TRBJ2-5, with D possibly matching TRBD2 (5 bases). V was shortened by 0 bases and J by 2 bases, with 11 bases between the two germline ends. Germline assignment: CDR1 SGHNT and CDR2 YYREEE (reference sequence). The CDR3 contains 15 residues.

The chain couples TRBV4-1 to TRBJ1-4, with 8 bases fitting TRBD1. With V trimmed by 0 bases and J by 8 bases, 8 bases remained unmatched. This CDR3 comprises 16 residues. In germline, CDR1 is MGHRA, CDR2 YSYEKL. DNA for the CDR3: TGCGCCAGCAGCCAAGAAGAGACAGGGGTTCGCGAAAAACTGTTTTTT. Translated: CASSQEETGVREKLFF.

The V and J genes are TRBV6-5 and TRBJ2-3; 8 bases match TRBD1. The CDR3 is 16 amino acids. CDR1 is MNHEY and CDR2 is SVGAGI in the germline V gene. V lost 2 bases to trimming and J lost 3 bases; unmatched junction nucleotides: 7. The chain's CDR3 is CASSYSPRQGTDTQYF. CDR3 DNA: TGTGCCAGCAGTTACAGCCCGAGACAGGGGACAGATACGCAGTATTTT.

The J gene is TRBJ2-5, the V gene TRBV7-2, with TRBD1 identical over 9 bases. Germline trimming cut 3 bases from V and 1 base from J; bases unmatched to any gene: 3. CDR1 and CDR2 (germline): SGHTA, FQGNSA. This CDR3 is 15 amino acids long. CDR3 loop: CASSFRTGAQETQYF. The CDR3 region has the DNA TGTGCCAGCAGCTTCCGGACAGGGGCCCAAGAGACCCAGTACTTC.

This sequence joins TRBV9 and TRBJ2-2; 8 bases line up with TRBD1. Germline lookup yields CDR1 SGDLS and CDR2 YYNGEE. This CDR3 has 14 amino acids. V was clipped by 2 bases and J by 7 bases; unmatched bases: 4. CDR3 nucleotides: TGTGCCAGCAGCGTTCAGGGGGCCTTCGGGGAGCTGTTTTTT. Translating gives CASSVQGAFGELFF.

The gene calls are TRBV10-3 and TRBJ2-1, with 10 positions matching TRBD2. CDR1 is ENHRY, CDR2 SYGVKD, per germline. V shed 0 bases, J shed 4 bases, and the junction held 9 bases outside the gene matches. The CDR3 has 18 residues. CDR3 bases: TGTGCCATCAGTGAGTCGGGGGCTAGCGGGAGTGGATACAATGAGCAGTTCTTC. It specifies CAISESGASGSGYNEQFF.

The V call is TRBV5-4, the J call TRBJ1-6, with 8 nucleotides matching TRBD1. V gave up 0 bases and J gave up 6 bases; unmatched junction bases: 11. Germline V gene sequence: CDR1 SGHNT, CDR2 YYREEE (reference sequence). The CDR3 runs to 18 residues. The CDR3 spells CASSLGPQGAPPNSPLHF. The CDR3, as DNA: TGTGCCAGCAGCTTGGGGCCTCAGGGGGCGCCCCCTAATTCACCCCTCCACTTT.

In its sample, this clone was seen once. Germline and junction disagree at one end, which may indicate a read error. The chain has TRBV6-6 and TRBJ1-3; 9 bases are shared with TRBD1. From germline, CDR1 is MNHNY and CDR2 SVGAGI (reference sequence). This CDR3 comprises 15 residues. In DNA form, the CDR3 reads TGTGCAAGCAGGACAGGGGTTATCTCTGGAAACACCATATATTTT. The encoded protein is CASRTGVISGNTIYF.

The CDR3 region has the DNA TGTGCCAGCACTCCTGACATCGTCGGTGGCTACACCTTC. Translating it yields CASTPDIVGGYTF. This chain links TRBV2 with TRBJ1-2; D is undetermined. Trimming cost V 7 bases and J 7 bases, with 16 bases left between them. Germline CDR1 is SNHLY and CDR2 is FYNNEI. The CDR3 has 13 residues.

The chain joins TRBV18 to TRBJ2-7; possibly TRBD2 for D (5 bases). V lost 3 bases and J 3 bases, leaving 18 bases between the germline ends. Germline V gives CDR1 KGHSH, CDR2 LQKENI. The CDR3 is made up of 16 amino acids. The CDR3 sequence: CASSPRVQQFHYEQYF. As DNA, the CDR3 is TGTGCCAGCTCACCGCGGGTTCAACAGTTTCACTACGAGCAGTACTTC.

In its sample, this clone was seen once. This chain connects TRBV27 to TRBJ1-4; TRBD1 is a possible D gene (6 bases). V was clipped by 6 bases and J by 8 bases, with 19 bases between them. The CDR3 has 15 residues. The germline CDR1 and CDR2 sequences are MNHEY and SMNVEV (reference sequence). The CDR3 sequence is CASSQLGGRTEKLFF. The CDR3 nucleotides read TGTGCCAGCAGCCAACTGGGGGGGCGCACGGAAAAACTGTTTTTT.

The chain uses TRBV6-1 and TRBJ1-5; D possibly corresponds to TRBD1 (6 bases). Germline V gene lookup returns CDR1 MNHNS and CDR2 SASEGT. The CDR3 has 17 residues. V was clipped by 0 bases and J by 3 bases, with 15 bases between them. CDR3 loop: CASSEAPWGPLNQPQHF. In DNA form, the CDR3 reads TGTGCCAGCAGTGAAGCGCCTTGGGGGCCACTCAATCAGCCCCAGCATTTT.

V is TRBV4-1 and J is TRBJ2-2; 7 nucleotides line up with TRBD2. V shed 4 bases and J 7 bases; nucleotides not matched to a gene: 15. Germline V gene sequence: CDR1 MGHRA, CDR2 YSYEKL. This CDR3 is 17 amino acids long. DNA of the CDR3: TGCGCCAGCAGCCCAGTTCCCGGAGGACTAGGAGTCGGGGAGCTGTTTTTT. Amino acids: CASSPVPGGLGVGELFF.

The gene calls are TRBV18 and TRBJ1-2; the D is unclear. Germline CDR1 reads KGHSH; CDR2 reads LQKENI. This CDR3 region has 12 residues. Deletions cut 4 bases from V and 8 bases from J, with 11 bases between. For the CDR3, the DNA is TGTGCCAGCTCACTTGACCCCGGGGGCTACACCTTC. Amino acids: CASSLDPGGYTF.

The chain uses TRBV20-1 and TRBJ2-1; D gene ambiguous. V lost 3 bases to trimming and J lost 5 bases, with 5 bases between them. CDR1 and CDR2 (germline): DFQATT, SNEGSKA (reference sequence). This CDR3 region has 11 residues. The CDR3 DNA reads as TGCAGTGCTAGTCCGGACAATGAGCAGTTCTTC. Translating gives CSASPDNEQFF.

The V call is TRBV5-4, the J call TRBJ2-2, with a possible D match to TRBD1 (5 bases). Germline V lookup: CDR1 SGHNT, CDR2 YYREEE (reference sequence). The CDR3 extends over 15 amino acids. The V end lost 0 bases, the J end lost 4 bases, and 10 bases lay between the germline ends. The CDR3 sequence is CASSLADSLTGELFF. Here the CDR3 DNA reads TGTGCCAGCAGCTTGGCCGACAGCCTCACCGGGGAGCTGTTTTTT.